This is a list of T cell receptor beta chains from one sample in a study of CD8 T cells in Susac syndrome. TCRdb ran MiXCR on the immunoSEQ multiplex PCR reads and lists one entry per CDR3 protein. The sample includes fewer than 90,000 distinct CDR3 sequences, about 94% seen only once; the top ten take approximately 0.5%. The sample comprised CD8+ T cells from PBMCs. These receptors all stem from a human donor with Susac syndrome. CDR3s leave out the opening cysteine and the closing phenylalanine or tryptophan.

j_gene,v_gene,CDR3aa
TRBJ2-7,TRBV3-1,ASSPAGGTRDYEQY
TRBJ2-3,TRBV12-3/TRBV12-4,ASSLGQAGDTQY
TRBJ2-7,TRBV20-1,SARNPGLSPYEQY
TRBJ2-5,TRBV7-6,ASSLGNAETQY
TRBJ1-1,TRBV5-6,ASSHEGDTEAF
TRBJ2-3,TRBV7-9,ASSSSGASTDTQY
TRBJ2-1,TRBV12-3/TRBV12-4,ASSPILSVSDEQF
TRBJ2-6,TRBV2,ASSEWGISGANVLT
TRBJ2-1,TRBV4-3,ASSQERDFGPNEQF
TRBJ2-2,TRBV28,ASSLTGLAGYTGELF
TRBJ1-1,TRBV6-2/TRBV6-3,ASSYSRAGSAF
TRBJ2-7,TRBV6-5,ASSYGTQLGPQY
TRBJ2-1,TRBV6-5,ASSYSSGYTYNEQF
TRBJ2-7,TRBV6-6,ASSSGTYEQY
TRBJ2-3,TRBV7-9,ASSPVAGVSTDTQY
TRBJ2-1,TRBV20-1,SARNPTWDRGSYNEQF
TRBJ1-1,TRBV19,ASSIKGNTEAF
TRBJ2-7,TRBV5-6,ASSPIAGVEYEQY
TRBJ2-3,TRBV6-5,ASSLGRSRRGVDTQY
TRBJ2-1,TRBV20-1,SAISGGVYNEQF
TRBJ1-1,TRBV7-9,ASSLPWTGGVNTEAF